Each of the 21 T cell receptor beta chains below was sequenced from the same sample in a study of graft-versus-host responses after intestinal transplantation. Only in-frame clones appear in the TCRdb table, and some are missing; sequencing was by immunoSEQ multiplex PCR. The sample carries over 100,000 clones, 85% to 95% recorded once. These receptors' antigens are unknown. The sequenced sample was unstimulated CD8+ T cells sorted from spleen or lymph node cells, obtained before intestinal transplant. The receptors shown here come from a human donor who received an intestinal transplant.

The rearrangement links TRBV5-5 to TRBJ2-2; D gene unclear. The CDR3 has 16 residues. V was pared by 7 bases and J by 2 bases, with 18 bases between. Germline values: CDR1 SGHKS, CDR2 YYEKEE (reference sequence). CDR3 DNA sequence: TGTGCCAGCCGGTATCCGGTCCATAACAACACCGGGGAGCTGTTTTTT. The encoded protein is CASRYPVHNNTGELFF.

The CDR3 region is CASSSWGTGNQPQHF. In DNA, the CDR3 is TGTGCCAGCAGCTCTTGGGGTACCGGCAATCAGCCCCAGCATTTT. V usage is TRBV5-8 and J usage is TRBJ1-5; no reliable D call. CDR3 size: 15 residues. Deletions cut 3 bases from V and 2 bases from J, with 12 bases between. The germline CDR1 and CDR2 sequences are SGHTS and YDEGEE.

This clone is a singleton in its sample. The V gene is TRBV7-2, the J gene TRBJ2-7, with D possibly matching TRBD2 (5 bases). CDR1 and CDR2 (germline): SGHTA, FQGNSA. Trimming removed 1 base at V and 5 bases at J, with 9 bases between. The CDR3 is 13 amino acids. Here the CDR3 reads CASSLGGGNEQYF. The CDR3 DNA sequence: TGTGCCAGCAGCTTAGGAGGAGGCAACGAGCAGTACTTC.

The rearrangement uses TRBV7-3 and TRBJ2-1; the match to TRBD1 covers 11 bases. Trimming took 5 bases from V and 7 from J; bases not matched to a gene: 7. Germline values: CDR1 SGHTA, CDR2 FQGTGA. CDR3 length: 15 amino acids. The CDR3 DNA is TGTGCCAGCAGCCCCGGGACAGGGGGATCGAATGAGCAGTTCTTC. It yields the protein CASSPGTGGSNEQFF. Filled out from reference TRBV7-3 and TRBJ2-1, the complete variable domain reads GAGVSQTPSNKVTEKGKYVELRCDPISGHTALYWYRQSLGQGPEFLIYFQGTGAADDSGLPNDRFFAVRPEGSVSTLKIQRTERGDSAVYLCASSPGTGGSNEQFFGPGTRLTVL.

The CDR3 region has the DNA TGCGCCAGCAGTCACTGGACGGACTCGCTAACAGATACGCAGTATTTT. Protein product: CASSHWTDSLTDTQYF. The gene calls are TRBV4-3 and TRBJ2-3, with D possibly TRBD2 on 5 matching bases. The V gene lost 6 bases and the J gene lost 3 bases, with 19 bases spanning the gap. Germline V gene sequence: CDR1 LGHNA, CDR2 YSLEER. The CDR3 sequence is 16 residues long.

The rearrangement links TRBV28 to TRBJ1-2; D gene unclear. Trimming stripped 5 bases from V and 4 bases from J, with 17 bases between. This CDR3 region has 15 residues. Germline V gives CDR1 MDHEN, CDR2 SYDVKM. CDR3 bases: TGTGCCAGCAGTACCGCCAGAGGCACGGCCTATGGCTACACCTTC. This gives the protein CASSTARGTAYGYTF.

This clone was recorded once. The chain carries TRBV4-1 and TRBJ2-7, with 8 nucleotides matching TRBD2. Germline trimming cut 3 bases from V and 13 bases from J; bases unmatched to any gene: 11. The CDR3 length is 13 residues. The germline V gene has CDR1 MGHRA and CDR2 YSYEKL. CDR3: CASSQGFQREYYF. For the CDR3, the DNA is TGCGCCAGCAGCCAGGGCTTTCAGCGGGAGTACTACTTC.

V is TRBV9 and J is TRBJ2-3; D may be TRBD2 (5 bases). The CDR3 extends over 15 amino acids. The V gene lost 1 base and the J gene lost 3 bases, with 12 bases spanning the gap. The germline CDR1 and CDR2 sequences are SGDLS and YYNGEE. The CDR3 sequence is CASSVRGLYTDTQYF. The CDR3 nucleotides are TGTGCCAGCAGCGTACGCGGACTTTATACAGATACGCAGTATTTT.

Regarding this clone: Other nucleotide sequences from this sample produce the same CDR3. The rearrangement links TRBV9 to TRBJ1-2; unclear D gene. Germline lookup yields CDR1 SGDLS and CDR2 YYNGEE. Trimming took 2 bases from V and 2 from J, leaving 10 bases between them. This CDR3 has 14 residues. CDR3 in amino acids: CASSVNGRNYGYTF. The CDR3 DNA reads TGTGCCAGCAGCGTTAATGGGAGAAACTATGGCTACACCTTC.

The V gene is TRBV28, the J gene TRBJ2-5; tentative D call: TRBD2 (6 bases). Germline V gene data show CDR1 as MDHEN and CDR2 as SYDVKM. This CDR3 spans 20 amino acids. With 4 bases removed from V and 1 base from J, the gap between germline ends came to 28 bases. CDR3 sequence (DNA): TGTGCCAGCAGTTCGCCCATTTGGGGTTTCTACGGGAGTACCCAAGAGACCCAGTACTTC. Protein sequence: CASSSPIWGFYGSTQETQYF.

The chain joins TRBV21-1 to TRBJ2-5; the table's TRBD1 call for D was not verified on the DNA. The end of the DNA fits TRBJ2-7 better, so the J call may be wrong. TRBV21-1 is a pseudogene segment. The CDR3 has 16 amino acids. The CDR3 nucleotides are TGTGCCAGCAGCAATCAGCCAGGGAAGAGGACCTACGAGCAGTACTTC. It translates to CASSNQPGKRTYEQYF.

This chain uses TRBV9 with TRBJ2-3, with D unresolved. V dropped 0 bases and J dropped 1 base, with 6 bases sitting between them. Germline lookup yields CDR1 SGDLS and CDR2 YYNGEE. The CDR3 has 14 residues. CDR3 in amino acids: CASSVAHRTDTQYF. As DNA, the CDR3 is TGTGCCAGCAGCGTAGCCCACCGCACAGATACGCAGTATTTT.

V usage is TRBV11-2 and J usage is TRBJ2-4; D gene uncertain. Germline CDR1 and CDR2: SGHAT and FQNNGV. The V gene lost 4 bases and the J gene lost 0 bases, with 19 bases spanning the gap. This CDR3 contains 18 residues. CDR3 sequence reads: CASSSFYAPALAKNIQYF. In DNA form, the CDR3 reads TGTGCCAGCAGCTCATTTTACGCCCCCGCCTTAGCCAAAAACATTCAGTACTTC.

The rearrangement uses TRBV28 and TRBJ1-1, with 8 bases lining up with TRBD1. The CDR3 runs 18 residues. Germline CDR1 and CDR2: MDHEN and SYDVKM. V gave up 6 bases and J gave up 4 bases; unmatched junction bases: 19. The CDR3 DNA follows: TGTGCCAGCAGCCCTTCCGACAGGGGCTATGGACCGGGCACTGAAGCTTTCTTT. Its protein product is CASSPSDRGYGPGTEAFF.

This sequence joins TRBV6-1 and TRBJ2-1, with 9 bases that match TRBD2. The germline V gene encodes CDR1 MNHNS and CDR2 SASEGT. This CDR3 contains 16 residues. V dropped 3 bases and J dropped 9; count of bases not matched to a gene: 12. The CDR3, as DNA: TGTGCCAGCAGTGAGGCGGTTCTAGCGGGGTTTGGTGAGCAGTTCTTC. It yields the protein CASSEAVLAGFGEQFF.

J is TRBJ2-1 and V is TRBV6-5; 11 nucleotides match TRBD1. Germline trimming cut 2 bases from V and 3 bases from J; bases unmatched to any gene: 0. From germline, CDR1 is MNHEY and CDR2 SVGAGI. CDR3 length: 15 amino acids. CDR3 coding DNA: TGTGCCAGCAGTTACGGGACAGGGGGCTACAATGAGCAGTTCTTC. Its translation: CASSYGTGGYNEQFF.

This chain uses TRBV28 with TRBJ2-1, with D uncertain. Trimming took 3 bases from V and 4 from J, leaving 22 bases between them. The germline V gene encodes CDR1 MDHEN and CDR2 SYDVKM. CDR3 length equals 18 residues. CDR3 sequence (DNA): TGTGCCAGCAGTTTTGAAGGGCTGTGGGGATTTAAATACAATGAGCAGTTCTTC. Its translation is CASSFEGLWGFKYNEQFF.

The chain has TRBV29-1 and TRBJ2-7; no definite D call. Germline CDR1 is SQVTM and CDR2 is ANQGSEA. Deletions cut 4 bases from V and 0 bases from J, with 7 bases between. This CDR3 is 12 amino acids long. In nucleotides, the CDR3 is TGCAGCGTTGTTGGTAGCTCCTACGAGCAGTACTTC. It translates to CSVVGSSYEQYF.

The V gene is TRBV19, the J gene TRBJ2-4, with no clear D. Between the trimmed V and J ends, which lost 9 bases and 5 bases, there was a span of 20 bases. The CDR3 is made up of 15 amino acids. Germline V gives CDR1 LNHDA, CDR2 SQIVND (reference sequence). The CDR3 reads CASIPPYSPENIQYF. The CDR3 bases are TGTGCCAGCATTCCCCCTTACTCTCCCGAAAACATTCAGTACTTC.

This chain links TRBV18 with TRBJ2-1, with 10 positions matching TRBD2. Unmatched junction bases numbered 0, after V lost 0 bases and J lost 4 bases. This CDR3 contains 15 residues. CDR1 is KGHSH and CDR2 is LQKENI in the germline V gene. The CDR3 nucleotides are TGTGCCAGCTCACCACCGACTAGCGGGTACAATGAGCAGTTCTTC. Translating gives CASSPPTSGYNEQFF. The full variable domain, its missing parts supplied by reference TRBV18 and TRBJ2-1, is NAGVMQNPRHLVRRRGQEARLRCSPMKGHSHVYWYRQLPEEGLKFMVYLQKENIIDESGMPKERFSAEFPKEGPSILRIQQVVRGDSAAYFCASSPPTSGYNEQFFGPGTRLTVL.

The chain links TRBV19 to TRBJ2-1; 7 positions match TRBD2. The J segment lost 2 bases and the V segment lost 3 bases, leaving 10 bases of the junction unmatched. The germline V gene has CDR1 LNHDA and CDR2 SQIVND (reference sequence). CDR3 length equals 17 residues. The CDR3 protein is CASSISGGSLPYNEQFF. CDR3 nucleotides: TGTGCCAGTAGTATTAGTGGCGGGAGTCTACCCTACAATGAGCAGTTCTTC.